This is a list of T cell receptor beta chains from one sample in a study of T cells after somatic rescue of genetic block. Only in-frame clones appear in the TCRdb table, and some are missing; sequencing was by immunoSEQ multiplex PCR. Here the sample spans about 67,000 clones, about 91% being singletons. Material: peripheral blood mononuclear cells (PBMCs). The receptor source for this set is a man aged 40-49 years. Both conserved end residues are trimmed from each CDR3. Fields, in order: V gene, J gene, CDR3 protein.

V: TRBV18
J: TRBJ1-1
CDR3: ASSPQSNTEAF

V: TRBV2
J: TRBJ2-3
CDR3: ASSGTGDTQY

V: TRBV19
J: TRBJ1-4
CDR3: ASTGPGGNEKLF

V: TRBV7-8
J: TRBJ2-5
CDR3: ASSRDRGGETQY

V: TRBV19
J: -
CDR3: ASSIGPGSYEQY

V: TRBV2
J: TRBJ2-2
CDR3: ASSELGTGELF

V: TRBV7-9
J: TRBJ2-7
CDR3: ASSRLGVTFNEQY

V: TRBV18
J: TRBJ1-1
CDR3: ASVWQVNTEAF

V: TRBV5-1
J: TRBJ2-1
CDR3: ASSAGLAGVSEQF

V: TRBV28
J: TRBJ1-2
CDR3: ASSTNPFSYGYT

V: TRBV27
J: TRBJ2-2
CDR3: ASGTGELF

V: TRBV4-1
J: TRBJ2-6
CDR3: ASSLRGRTNSGANVLT

V: TRBV5-8
J: TRBJ1-5
CDR3: ASSLRAGSYQPQH

V: TRBV7-9
J: TRBJ2-1
CDR3: ASSLYTSGSNNEQF

V: TRBV6-1
J: TRBJ1-5
CDR3: ASSPGDVNQPQH